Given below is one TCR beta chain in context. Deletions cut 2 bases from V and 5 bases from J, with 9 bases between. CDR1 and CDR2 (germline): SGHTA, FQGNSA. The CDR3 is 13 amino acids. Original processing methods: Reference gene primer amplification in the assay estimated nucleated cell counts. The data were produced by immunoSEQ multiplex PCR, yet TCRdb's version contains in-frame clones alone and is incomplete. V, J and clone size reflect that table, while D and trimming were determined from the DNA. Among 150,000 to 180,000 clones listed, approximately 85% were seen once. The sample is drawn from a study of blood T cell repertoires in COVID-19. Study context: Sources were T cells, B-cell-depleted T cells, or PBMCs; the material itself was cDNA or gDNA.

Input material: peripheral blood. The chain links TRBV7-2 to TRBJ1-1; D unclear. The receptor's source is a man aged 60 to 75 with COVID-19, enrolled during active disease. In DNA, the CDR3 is TGTGCCAGCAGCTTATCTAGTCGGACTGAAGCTTTCTTT. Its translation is CASSLSSRTEAFF.